These T cell receptor beta chains were read from a single sample in a study of CD8+ T cells in alopecia areata. Data came from immunoSEQ multiplex PCR; TCRdb stores just in-frame clones and leaves some out. The data contain fewer than 250,000 clones, around 60% of them seen just once; the ten biggest clones take up roughly 0.7%. The input for sequencing was CD4+ T cells sorted from blood, taken at week 4, from a patient treated with tofacitinib. These receptors were taken from a human donor with alopecia areata. The conserved cysteine and the conserved F or W are not part of the CDR3 here. The order of the fields is clone size, V gene, CDR3 length, CDR3 protein. Clone size is stated in some rows and not others, as once, few, many or a class when expanded.

few,TRBV5-1,13,ASSPGPTNTGELF
.,TRBV30,12,AWGLQGGTGELF
.,TRBV7-3,14,ASSLKGGGVYNEQF
once,TRBV28,9,ASTTSSEQF
few,TRBV30,11,AWSTGSVYGYT
.,TRBV7-2,12,ASSQRDIQETQY
.,TRBV5-1,12,ASSPGTAYEKLF
.,TRBV7-9,11,ASSPQGSQPQH
medium-sized,TRBV11-2,15,ASSSAGAAGLVSEQF
.,TRBV5-1,17,ASSLASGGPDPSSYEQY
.,TRBV29-1,12,SVEVRATTNEQF
.,TRBV18,13,ASSPTGGLKSEQY
.,TRBV7-8,13,ASSAGDRVSTEAF
.,TRBV7-9,12,ASSLIQEYYGYT
few,TRBV5-1,15,ASWSAAAASGANVLT
few,TRBV18,10,ASSLGPGEAF
.,TRBV6-1,9,ASTSAGVQF
.,TRBV5-1,12,ASSLTSRSYEQY
once,TRBV25-1,11,ASSGGLPSGYT
.,TRBV4-2,12,ASSPPGQLYGYT
.,TRBV29-1,9,SATGPTEAF
.,TRBV11-2,11,ASSGGANNEQF
.,TRBV4-1,10,ASSPQGDEQY
.,TRBV5-1,12,ASSPGDGRNEQF
.,TRBV19,14,ASSIPRTGDYNEQF
.,TRBV11-2,14,ASSPPGGTGTEKLF
.,TRBV7-2,12,ASSLQVSNYGYT
.,TRBV2,15,ASSGAILAGGDNEQF
.,TRBV30,13,AWSVRRGGGQPQH
few,TRBV30,10,AWNPSRETQY
.,TRBV29-1,13,SVGWTRLDTGELF
.,TRBV4-1,13,ASSPEDLGGQPQH
few,TRBV18,11,ASSPPSRNEQF
.,TRBV28,9,ASASNQPQH
few,TRBV19,12,ASSHGTGGSRQY
.,TRBV7-9,12,ASTSPTSGYEQY
few,TRBV5-1,13,ASSPTGRRSYEQY